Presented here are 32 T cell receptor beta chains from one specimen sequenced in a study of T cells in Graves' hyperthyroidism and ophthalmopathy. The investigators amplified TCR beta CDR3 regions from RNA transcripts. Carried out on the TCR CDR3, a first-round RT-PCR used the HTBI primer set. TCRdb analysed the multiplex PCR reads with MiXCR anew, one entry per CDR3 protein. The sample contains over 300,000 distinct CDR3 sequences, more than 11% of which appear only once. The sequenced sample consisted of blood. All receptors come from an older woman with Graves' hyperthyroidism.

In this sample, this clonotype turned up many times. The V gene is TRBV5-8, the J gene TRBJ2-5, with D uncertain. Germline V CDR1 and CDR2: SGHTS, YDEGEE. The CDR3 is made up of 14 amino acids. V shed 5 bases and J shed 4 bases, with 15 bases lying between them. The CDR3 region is CASRPFGSGETQYF. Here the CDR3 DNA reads TGTGCCAGCAGGCCATTTGGTTCAGGAGAGACCCAGTACTTC.

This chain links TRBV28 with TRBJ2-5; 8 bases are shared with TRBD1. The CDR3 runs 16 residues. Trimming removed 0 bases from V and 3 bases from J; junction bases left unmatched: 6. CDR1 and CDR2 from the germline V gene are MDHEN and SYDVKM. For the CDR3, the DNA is TGTGCCAGCAGTTTATGGGTGACGACAGGGGAAGAGACCCAGTACTTC. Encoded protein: CASSLWVTTGEETQYF.

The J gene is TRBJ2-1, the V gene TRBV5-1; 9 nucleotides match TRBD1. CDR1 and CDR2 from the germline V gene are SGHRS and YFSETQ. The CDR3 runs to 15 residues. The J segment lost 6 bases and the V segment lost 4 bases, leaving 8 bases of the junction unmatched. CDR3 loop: CASSGGTGILNEQFF. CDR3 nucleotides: TGCGCCAGCAGCGGCGGGACAGGGATACTCAATGAGCAGTTCTTC.

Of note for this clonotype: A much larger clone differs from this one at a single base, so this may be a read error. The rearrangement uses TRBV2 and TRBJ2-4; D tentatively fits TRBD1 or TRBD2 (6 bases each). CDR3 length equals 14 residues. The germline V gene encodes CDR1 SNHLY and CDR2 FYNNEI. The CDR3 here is CASSEQGTSDIQHF. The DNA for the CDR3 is TGTGCCAGCAGTGAGCAGGGGACTTCGGACATTCAGCACTTC.

DNA of the CDR3: TGTGCCAGCAGTGTCTCGGAGGGAAACGAGCAGTACTTC. As protein: CASSVSEGNEQYF. This chain connects TRBV2 to TRBJ2-7, with a possible D match to TRBD2 (6 bases). V was cut by 4 bases and J by 5 bases, with 12 bases left in between. Looked up from germline, CDR1 is SNHLY and CDR2 is FYNNEI. The CDR3 has 13 amino acids.

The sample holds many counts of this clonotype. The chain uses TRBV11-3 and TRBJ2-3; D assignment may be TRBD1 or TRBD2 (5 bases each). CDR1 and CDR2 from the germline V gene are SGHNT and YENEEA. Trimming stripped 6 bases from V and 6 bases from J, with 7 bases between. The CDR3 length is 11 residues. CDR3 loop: CASSWGDTQYF. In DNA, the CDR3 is TGTGCCAGCAGTTGGGGGGATACGCAGTATTTT.

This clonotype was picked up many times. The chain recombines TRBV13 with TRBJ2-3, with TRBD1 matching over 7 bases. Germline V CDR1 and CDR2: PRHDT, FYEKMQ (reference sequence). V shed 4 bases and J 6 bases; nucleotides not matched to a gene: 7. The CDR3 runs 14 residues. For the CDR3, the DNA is TGTGCCAGCAGCTCCCAACAGGGGCAGGATACGCAGTATTTT. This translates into CASSSQQGQDTQYF.

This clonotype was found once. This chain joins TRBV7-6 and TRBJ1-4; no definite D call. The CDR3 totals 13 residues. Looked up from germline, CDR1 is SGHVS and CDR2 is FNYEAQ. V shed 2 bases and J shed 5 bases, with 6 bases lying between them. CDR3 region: CASSLRSNEKLFF. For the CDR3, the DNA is TGTGCCAGCAGCTTACGGTCAAATGAAAAACTGTTTTTT.

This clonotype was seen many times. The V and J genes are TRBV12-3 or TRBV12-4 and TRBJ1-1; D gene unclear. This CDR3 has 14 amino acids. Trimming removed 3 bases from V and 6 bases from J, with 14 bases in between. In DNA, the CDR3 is TGTGCCAGCAGTTTCTGGGAGGGCGGACCTGAAGCTTTCTTT. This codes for CASSFWEGGPEAFF.

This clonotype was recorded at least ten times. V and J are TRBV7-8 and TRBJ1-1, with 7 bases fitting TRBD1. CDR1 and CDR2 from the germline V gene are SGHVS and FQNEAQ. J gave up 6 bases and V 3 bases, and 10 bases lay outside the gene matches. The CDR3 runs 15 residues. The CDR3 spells CASSLGLQGKAEAFF. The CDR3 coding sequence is TGTGCCAGCAGCTTGGGCCTACAGGGGAAGGCTGAAGCTTTCTTT.

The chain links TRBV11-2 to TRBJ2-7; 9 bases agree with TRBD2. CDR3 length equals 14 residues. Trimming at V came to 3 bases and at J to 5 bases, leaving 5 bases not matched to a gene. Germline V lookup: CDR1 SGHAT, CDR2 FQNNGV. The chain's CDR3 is CASSFSGSSNEQYF. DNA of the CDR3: TGTGCCAGCAGCTTTAGCGGGAGTTCCAACGAGCAGTACTTC.

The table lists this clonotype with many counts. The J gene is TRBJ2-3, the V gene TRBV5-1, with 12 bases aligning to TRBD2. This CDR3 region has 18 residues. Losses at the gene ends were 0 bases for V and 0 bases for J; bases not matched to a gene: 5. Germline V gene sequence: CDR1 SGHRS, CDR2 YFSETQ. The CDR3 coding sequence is TGCGCCAGCAGCTTGGCTAGCGGGAGGGCCGACAGCACAGATACGCAGTATTTT. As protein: CASSLASGRADSTDTQYF.

The CDR3 nucleotides are TGCGCCAGCAGCCAAAGTACAGTCGCTAGGGCCAACGTCCTGACTTTC. It yields the protein CASSQSTVARANVLTF. The chain links TRBV5-1 to TRBJ2-6; no reliable D call. Germline V gene sequence: CDR1 SGHRS, CDR2 YFSETQ. Deletions cut 4 bases from V and 5 bases from J, with 16 bases between. CDR3 length: 16 residues. The full variable domain, rest sourced from reference TRBV5-1 and TRBJ2-6, is KAGVTQTPRYLIKTRGQQVTLSCSPISGHRSVSWYQQTPGQGLQFLFEYFSETQRNKGNFPGRFSGRQFSNSRSEMNVSTLELGDSALYLCASSQSTVARANVLTFGAGSRLTVL.

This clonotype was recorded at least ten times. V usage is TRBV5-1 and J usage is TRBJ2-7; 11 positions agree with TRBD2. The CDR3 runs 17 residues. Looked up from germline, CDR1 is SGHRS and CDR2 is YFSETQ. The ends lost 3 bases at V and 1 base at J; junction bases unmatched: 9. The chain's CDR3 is CASSSRSLAGGSYEQYF. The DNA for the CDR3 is TGCGCCAGCAGCTCGCGTTCTCTAGCGGGAGGTTCCTACGAGCAGTACTTC.

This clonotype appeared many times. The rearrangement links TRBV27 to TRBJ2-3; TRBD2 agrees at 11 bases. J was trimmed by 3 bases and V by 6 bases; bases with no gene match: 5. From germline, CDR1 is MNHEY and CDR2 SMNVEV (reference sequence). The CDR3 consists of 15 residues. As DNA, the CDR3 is TGTGCCAGCAGACGGTGGACTAGCGGGACAGATACGCAGTATTTT. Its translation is CASRRWTSGTDTQYF.

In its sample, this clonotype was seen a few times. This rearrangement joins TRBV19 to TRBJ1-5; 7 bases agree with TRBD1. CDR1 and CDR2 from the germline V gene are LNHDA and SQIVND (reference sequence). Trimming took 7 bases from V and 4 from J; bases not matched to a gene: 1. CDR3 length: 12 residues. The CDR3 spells CASKQGNQPQHF. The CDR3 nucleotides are TGTGCCAGTAAACAGGGGAATCAGCCCCAGCATTTT.

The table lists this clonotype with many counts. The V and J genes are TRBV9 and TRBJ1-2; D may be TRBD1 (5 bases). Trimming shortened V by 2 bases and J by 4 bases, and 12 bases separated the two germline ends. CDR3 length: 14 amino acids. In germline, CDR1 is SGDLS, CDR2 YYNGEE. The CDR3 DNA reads TGTGCCAGCAGCGTTCAGGGTATAGGCTATGGCTACACCTTC. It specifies CASSVQGIGYGYTF.

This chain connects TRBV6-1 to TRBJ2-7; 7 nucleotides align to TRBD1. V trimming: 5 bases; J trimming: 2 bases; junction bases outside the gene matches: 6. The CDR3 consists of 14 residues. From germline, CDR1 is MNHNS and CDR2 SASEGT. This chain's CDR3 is CASSRTGTTYEQYF. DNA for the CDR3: TGTGCCAGCAGTCGGACAGGAACAACCTACGAGCAGTACTTC.

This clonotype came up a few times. CDR3 region: CATRPPENSPLHF. For the CDR3, the DNA is TGTGCCACCCGGCCGCCCGAAAATTCACCCCTCCACTTT. This chain links TRBV10-3 with TRBJ1-6; D remains unclear. The germline CDR1 and CDR2 sequences are ENHRY and SYGVKD. V was clipped by 10 bases and J by 7 bases, with 14 bases between them. CDR3 size: 13 residues.

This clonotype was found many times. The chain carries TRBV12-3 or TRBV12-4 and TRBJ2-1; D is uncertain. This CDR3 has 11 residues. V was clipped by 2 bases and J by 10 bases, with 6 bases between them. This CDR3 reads CASSLRVEQFF. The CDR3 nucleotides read TGTGCCAGCAGTTTACGGGTCGAGCAGTTCTTC.

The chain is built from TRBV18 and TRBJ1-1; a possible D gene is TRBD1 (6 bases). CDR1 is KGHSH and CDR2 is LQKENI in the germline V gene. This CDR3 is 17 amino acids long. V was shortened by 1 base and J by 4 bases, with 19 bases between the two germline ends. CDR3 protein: CASSPLLLGTTSTEAFF. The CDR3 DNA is TGTGCCAGCTCACCACTCCTACTTGGGACAACAAGCACTGAAGCTTTCTTT.

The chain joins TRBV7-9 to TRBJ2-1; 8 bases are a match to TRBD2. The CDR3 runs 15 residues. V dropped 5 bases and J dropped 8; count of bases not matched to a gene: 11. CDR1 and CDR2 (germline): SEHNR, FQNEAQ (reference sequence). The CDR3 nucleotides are TGTGCCAGCAGCAAAGGACGGGGGGGTGGGGATGAGCAGTTCTTC. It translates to CASSKGRGGGDEQFF.

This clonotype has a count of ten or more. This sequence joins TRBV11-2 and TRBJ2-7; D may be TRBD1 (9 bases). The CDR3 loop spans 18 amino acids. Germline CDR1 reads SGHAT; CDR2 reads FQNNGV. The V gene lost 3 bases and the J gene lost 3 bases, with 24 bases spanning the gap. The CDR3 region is CASSFGTGQLADSYEQYF. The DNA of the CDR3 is TGTGCCAGCAGCTTCGGGACAGGGCAACTAGCGGACAGCTACGAGCAGTACTTC. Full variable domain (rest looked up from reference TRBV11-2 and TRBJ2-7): EAGVAQSPRYKIIEKRQSVAFWCNPISGHATLYWYQQILGQGPKLLIQFQNNGVVDDSQLPKDRFSAERLKGVDSTLKIQPAKLEDSAVYLCASSFGTGQLADSYEQYFGPGTRLTVT.

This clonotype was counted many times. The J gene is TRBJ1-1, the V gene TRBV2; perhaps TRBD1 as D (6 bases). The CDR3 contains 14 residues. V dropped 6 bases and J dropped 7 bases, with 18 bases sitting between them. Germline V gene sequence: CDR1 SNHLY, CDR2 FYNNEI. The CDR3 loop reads CASRSPRQVFEAFF. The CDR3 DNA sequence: TGTGCCAGCAGGTCCCCGCGACAGGTGTTTGAAGCTTTCTTT.

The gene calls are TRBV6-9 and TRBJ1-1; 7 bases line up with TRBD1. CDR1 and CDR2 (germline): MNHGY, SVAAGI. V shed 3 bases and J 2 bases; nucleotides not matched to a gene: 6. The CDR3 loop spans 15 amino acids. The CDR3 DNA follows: TGTGCCAGCAGTTACAGGGGGGATGGAAACACTGAAGCTTTCTTT. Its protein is CASSYRGDGNTEAFF.

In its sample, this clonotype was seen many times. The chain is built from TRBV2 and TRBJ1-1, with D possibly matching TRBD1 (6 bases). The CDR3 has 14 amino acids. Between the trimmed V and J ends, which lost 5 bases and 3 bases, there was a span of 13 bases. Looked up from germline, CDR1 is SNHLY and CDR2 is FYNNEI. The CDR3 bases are TGTGCCAGCAGTATAAGCAGGGGCTACACTGAAGCTTTCTTT. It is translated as CASSISRGYTEAFF.

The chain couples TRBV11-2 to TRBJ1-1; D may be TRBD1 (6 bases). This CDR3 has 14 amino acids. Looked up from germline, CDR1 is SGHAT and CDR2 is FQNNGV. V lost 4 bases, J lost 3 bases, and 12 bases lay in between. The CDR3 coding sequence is TGTGCCAGCAGCTCCCCCAGGACAGACACTGAAGCTTTCTTT. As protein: CASSSPRTDTEAFF. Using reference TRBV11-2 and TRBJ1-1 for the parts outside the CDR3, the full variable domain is EAGVAQSPRYKIIEKRQSVAFWCNPISGHATLYWYQQILGQGPKLLIQFQNNGVVDDSQLPKDRFSAERLKGVDSTLKIQPAKLEDSAVYLCASSSPRTDTEAFFGQGTRLTVV.

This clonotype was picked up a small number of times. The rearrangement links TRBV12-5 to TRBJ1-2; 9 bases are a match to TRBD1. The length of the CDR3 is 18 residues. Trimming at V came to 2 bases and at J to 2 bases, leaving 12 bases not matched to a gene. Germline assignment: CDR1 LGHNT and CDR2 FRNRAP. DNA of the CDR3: TGTGCTAGTGGTTTGCCTTATCATCCGGGACAGGGAAACTATGGCTACACCTTC. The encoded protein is CASGLPYHPGQGNYGYTF.

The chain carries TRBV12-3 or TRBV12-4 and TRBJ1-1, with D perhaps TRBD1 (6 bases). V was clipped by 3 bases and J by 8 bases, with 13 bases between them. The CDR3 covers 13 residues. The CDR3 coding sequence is TGTGCCAGCAGTTTTCAGGGGAGTGGGGAAGCTTTCTTT. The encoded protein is CASSFQGSGEAFF.

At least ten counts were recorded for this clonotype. DNA for the CDR3: TGTGCCACTATGCGTAAGGGAGAGACCCAGTACTTC. Translating it yields CATMRKGETQYF. V gene TRBV24-1 combines with J gene TRBJ2-5; D gene ambiguous. This CDR3 spans 12 amino acids. Trimming removed 10 bases from V and 4 bases from J, with 12 bases in between. Germline V lookup: CDR1 KGHDR, CDR2 SFDVKD.

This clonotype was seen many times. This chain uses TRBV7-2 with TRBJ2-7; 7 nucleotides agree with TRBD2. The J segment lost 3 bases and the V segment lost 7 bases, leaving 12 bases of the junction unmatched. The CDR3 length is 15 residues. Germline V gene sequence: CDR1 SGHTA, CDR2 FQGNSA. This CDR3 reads CASTPRGSGGYEQYF. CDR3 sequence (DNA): TGTGCCAGCACGCCCCGCGGGAGCGGAGGCTACGAGCAGTACTTC.

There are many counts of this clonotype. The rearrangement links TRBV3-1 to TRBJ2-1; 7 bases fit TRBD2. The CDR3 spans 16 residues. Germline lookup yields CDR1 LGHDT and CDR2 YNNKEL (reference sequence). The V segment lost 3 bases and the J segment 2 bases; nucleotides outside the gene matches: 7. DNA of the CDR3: TGTGCCAGCAGCCACATGGGAGGGAGACCCTACAATGAGCAGTTCTTC. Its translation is CASSHMGGRPYNEQFF.